This T cell receptor beta chain was sequenced during a study of T cells in Graves' hyperthyroidism and ophthalmopathy. Study as a whole: At the time of initial diagnosis and before any treatment, peripheral blood was collected. General study results and limits: A 13 V-J signature model discriminated ophthalmopathy versus stable hyperthyroidism.

Turning to this clonotype: Its antigen remains unidentified.

This CDR3 contains 14 residues. V was clipped by 5 bases and J by 0 bases, with 8 bases between them. Per the germline V gene, CDR1 is MNHEY and CDR2 is SMNVEV (reference sequence). This sample holds PBMCs from under 11 ml fresh peripheral blood. Amplified TCR beta CDR3 regions came from RNA transcripts. With the HTBI primer set, the TCR CDR3 went through a first round of RT-PCR. TCRdb reanalysed the multiplex PCR reads using MiXCR and keeps one entry per CDR3 protein. The sample contains under 450,000 distinct CDR3 sequences, approximately 13% of which appear only once. The sequenced sample consisted of blood. The sequence came from a man aged 25 to 45 with Graves' hyperthyroidism that later progressed to Graves' ophthalmopathy. The rearrangement joins TRBV27 to TRBJ2-4, with a weak D call TRBD2 (6 bases). This chain's CDR3 is CASSMGLAKNIQYF. Here the CDR3 DNA reads TGTGCCAGCAGTATGGGACTAGCCAAAAACATTCAGTACTTC.